One and the same sample provided the 20 T cell receptor beta chains below, sequenced in a study of neoadjuvant anti-PD-1 for oral cavity cancer. Sequencing was performed with immunoSEQ multiplex PCR; in TCRdb, only in-frame clones are kept and a portion is missing. The table has around 15,000 clones, approximately 70% seen once. This material consisted of PBMCs, taken before nivolumab (anti-PD-1) treatment. These receptors were taken from a person aged 40 to 85 with oral cavity squamous cell carcinoma.

This chain connects TRBV7-6 to TRBJ1-4; D uncertain. CDR3 length: 14 amino acids. CDR1 is SGHVS, CDR2 FNYEAQ, per germline. Trimming took 1 base from V and 8 from J, leaving 11 bases between them. CDR3 DNA sequence: TGTGCCAGCAGCTTAGGCGGGCGTTTGGAAAAACTGTTTTTT. Translation gives CASSLGGRLEKLFF.

V usage is TRBV29-1 and J usage is TRBJ2-1, with TRBD1 matching 7 bases. The CDR3 is 14 residues long. CDR1 is SQVTM, CDR2 ANQGSEA, per germline. Trimming removed 8 bases from V and 2 bases from J; junction bases left unmatched: 9. CDR3 amino acids: CSNLQGEPYNEQFF. CDR3 bases: TGCAGCAACCTTCAGGGGGAACCCTACAATGAGCAGTTCTTC.

The chain joins TRBV28 to TRBJ1-1; TRBD1 matches at 12 bases. Per the germline V gene, CDR1 is MDHEN and CDR2 is SYDVKM. V gave up 4 bases and J gave up 2 bases; unmatched junction bases: 8. The CDR3 runs 17 residues. CDR3 coding DNA: TGTGCCAGCAGTTCCGCCGGGACAGGGGGCGTAAACACTGAAGCTTTCTTT. This gives the protein CASSSAGTGGVNTEAFF.

The chain is built from TRBV1 and TRBJ2-7; the D call in the table, TRBD1, was not verified against the DNA. TRBV1 is assigned pseudogene status. The CDR3 length is 16 residues. The CDR3 sequence: CTSSHGNGQGAHEQYF. CDR3 in DNA: TGCACCAGCAGCCATGGAAACGGACAGGGGGCCCACGAGCAGTACTTC.

The V call is TRBV21-1, the J call TRBJ2-7; TRBD2 was called by the table and not checked on the DNA. TRBV21-1 constitutes a pseudogene. The CDR3 has 20 amino acids. CDR3 amino acids: CASSKSAPGLAGAGSYEQYF. The CDR3 nucleotides read TGTGCCAGCAGCAAATCGGCTCCGGGACTAGCGGGAGCGGGGTCCTACGAGCAGTACTTC.

The CDR3: CASSLWDRETQYF. The CDR3 bases are TGTGCCAGCAGCTTATGGGATAGGGAGACCCAGTACTTC. This sequence joins TRBV11-2 and TRBJ2-5; D unresolved. V was shortened by 2 bases and J by 5 bases, with 9 bases between the two germline ends. Germline lookup yields CDR1 SGHAT and CDR2 FQNNGV. The CDR3 has 13 amino acids.

On this clone: Distinct nucleotide sequences in the sample also encode this CDR3. V is TRBV30 and J is TRBJ2-1, with D perhaps matching TRBD1 (6 bases). Germline CDR1 reads GTSNPN; CDR2 reads SVGIG (reference sequence). The CDR3 contains 12 residues. Trimming took off 0 bases at V and 7 bases at J, with 7 bases between the two ends. The CDR3 spells CAWSVRGNEQFF. The DNA of the CDR3 is TGTGCCTGGAGTGTAAGGGGGAATGAGCAGTTCTTC. Full variable domain (remainder filled in from reference TRBV30 and TRBJ2-1): SQTIHQWPATLVQPVGSPLSLECTVEGTSNPNLYWYRQAAGRGLQLLFYSVGIGQISSEVPQNLSASRPQDRQFILSSKKLLLSDSGFYLCAWSVRGNEQFFGPGTRLTVL.

The chain links TRBV11-2 to TRBJ2-2; possible D gene TRBD1, 5 bases. The CDR3 has 14 residues. V lost 1 base and J 6 bases, leaving 9 bases between the germline ends. Germline V gene lookup returns CDR1 SGHAT and CDR2 FQNNGV. The CDR3 reads CASSLGRQPGELFF. The CDR3 DNA follows: TGTGCCAGCAGCTTAGGTAGACAGCCCGGGGAGCTGTTTTTT.

This chain joins TRBV6-5 and TRBJ2-7, with a tentative D call TRBD1 (6 bases). V was trimmed by 0 bases and J by 0 bases, leaving 9 bases between them. Germline lookup yields CDR1 MNHEY and CDR2 SVGAGI. The CDR3 runs to 15 residues. This CDR3 reads CASSYSPTGSYEQYF. CDR3 nucleotide sequence: TGTGCCAGCAGTTACTCCCCGACAGGCTCCTACGAGCAGTACTTC.

The V and J genes are TRBV7-2 and TRBJ1-5; 7 nucleotides line up with TRBD1. The CDR3 loop spans 15 amino acids. Germline V gene sequence: CDR1 SGHTA, CDR2 FQGNSA. The junction had 11 bases not matched to a gene; V was cut back by 6 bases and J by 6 bases. This CDR3 reads CASSPTGLNSQPQHF. The CDR3 DNA reads TGTGCCAGCAGTCCGACAGGGCTTAACAGTCAGCCCCAGCATTTT.

The chain uses TRBV6-5 and TRBJ1-1; D is perhaps TRBD1 (5 bases). There are 12 residues in the CDR3. Per germline, CDR1 MNHEY and CDR2 SVGAGI. V was pared by 4 bases and J by 4 bases, with 7 bases between. DNA for the CDR3: TGTGCCAGCAGTTTCCAGGGCACTGAAGCTTTCTTT. Protein product: CASSFQGTEAFF.

This clone came up a few times. The V and J genes are TRBV6-5 and TRBJ2-7; a weak D match, TRBD1 (5 bases). Trimming cost V 5 bases and J 6 bases, with 14 bases left between them. This CDR3 has 13 residues. CDR1 and CDR2 (germline): MNHEY, SVGAGI. The CDR3 sequence is CASSADQGFEQYF. In DNA form, the CDR3 reads TGTGCCAGCAGTGCCGATCAGGGATTCGAGCAGTACTTC.

This chain links TRBV6-6 with TRBJ2-7; 10 nucleotides match TRBD1. Germline-derived CDR1 and CDR2 are MNHNY and SVGAGI (reference sequence). Losses at the gene ends were 6 bases for V and 2 bases for J; bases not matched to a gene: 1. The CDR3 consists of 13 residues. The CDR3 nucleotides read TGTGCCAGCAGAGGACAGGGGGCCTACGAGCAGTACTTC. It yields the protein CASRGQGAYEQYF.

This clone was observed once. This chain uses TRBV13 with TRBJ1-1; D remains unclear. The CDR3 covers 14 residues. Looked up from germline, CDR1 is PRHDT and CDR2 is FYEKMQ (reference sequence). Trimming cost V 2 bases and J 5 bases, with 12 bases left between them. The CDR3 protein is CASSLRKGLTEAFF. The CDR3 DNA reads as TGTGCCAGCAGCTTACGGAAGGGTCTTACTGAAGCTTTCTTT.

The CDR3 sequence is CASRIGDYGYTF. The CDR3 nucleotides are TGTGCCAGCAGGATAGGCGACTATGGCTACACCTTC. The chain joins TRBV6-5 to TRBJ1-2, with D hard to call. Germline V lookup: CDR1 MNHEY, CDR2 SVGAGI. V lost 6 bases and J lost 3, with 8 bases in between. The CDR3 has 12 amino acids.

V is TRBV4-2 and J is TRBJ2-2, with D hard to call. Trimming removed 3 bases from V and 6 bases from J, with 14 bases in between. CDR3 size: 15 residues. CDR1 is LGHNA, CDR2 YNFKEQ, per germline. The CDR3 sequence: CASSQGEPGAGELFF. The CDR3 DNA sequence: TGTGCCAGCAGCCAGGGCGAACCGGGCGCCGGGGAGCTGTTTTTT.

This chain connects TRBV5-6 to TRBJ2-2; 16 bases agree with TRBD2. Germline V gene data show CDR1 as SGHDT and CDR2 as YYEEEE. This CDR3 has 19 residues. After removal of 0 bases from V and 0 bases from J, the junction contained 2 bases not matched to a gene. The CDR3 loop reads CASSLGGLAGGPNTGELFF. CDR3 nucleotide sequence: TGTGCCAGCAGCTTGGGGGGACTAGCGGGAGGGCCGAACACCGGGGAGCTGTTTTTT.

This clone showed up just once. V is TRBV1 and J is TRBJ2-2; TRBD2, the table's D call, was not compared with the DNA. TRBV1 is an annotated pseudogene. The CDR3 sequence is 23 residues long. The CDR3: CTSSLSSPPGLAGGPTNTGELFF. Written as DNA, the CDR3 is TGCACCAGCAGCCTCTCGTCCCCCCCGGGACTAGCGGGAGGGCCGACGAACACCGGGGAGCTGTTTTTT.

Here the CDR3 DNA reads TGTGCCAGTCGCGCCGGCGAGAGGGCTGGGGCCAACGTCCTGACTTTC. Residues: CASRAGERAGANVLTF. The chain links TRBV27 to TRBJ2-6; perhaps TRBD2 as D (5 bases). Trimming cost V 9 bases and J 2 bases, with 17 bases left between them. Germline CDR1 and CDR2: MNHEY and SMNVEV (reference sequence). The CDR3 has 16 residues.

This clone was observed a single time. The V gene is TRBV19, the J gene TRBJ1-2; TRBD1 aligns across 7 bases. The CDR3 sequence is 15 residues long. CDR1 LNHDA and CDR2 SQIVND come from the germline V gene (reference sequence). The J segment lost 1 base and the V segment lost 5 bases, leaving 7 bases of the junction unmatched. CDR3 residues: CASSSRDSLNYGYTF. Written as DNA, the CDR3 is TGTGCCAGTAGTTCCAGGGACAGTCTTAACTATGGCTACACCTTC. Full variable domain (missing parts from reference TRBV19 and TRBJ1-2): DGGITQSPKYLFRKEGQNVTLSCEQNLNHDAMYWYRQDPGQGLRLIYYSQIVNDFQKGDIAEGYSVSREKKESFPLTVTSAQKNPTAFYLCASSSRDSLNYGYTFGSGTRLTVV.